This T cell receptor beta chain was profiled in a study of immune evolution from preneoplasia to lung adenocarcinoma. Notes on the study in general: Clonality was highest in normal lung, lower in later-stage lesions apparently. Top clone share appeared to fall from AAH through AIS, MIA, adenocarcinoma.

Trimming stripped 1 base from V and 5 bases from J, with 14 bases between. Germline CDR1 SGDLS, CDR2 YYNGEE. The CDR3 length is 15 residues. Remarks on this clone: Its antigen is as yet unknown.

Using immunoSEQ multiplex PCR, the repertoire was profiled, and TCRdb retains in-frame clones only, with some absent. This table holds some 11,000 clones, under 90% found once. This chain joins TRBV9 and TRBJ2-3; no clear D gene. The material sequenced was FFPE minimally invasive lung adenocarcinoma tissue. This sequence was found in a person aged 70 to 80 with lung adenocarcinoma. The CDR3 loop reads CASSVTPLSGDTQYF. CDR3 DNA sequence: TGTGCCAGCAGCGTAACACCACTGAGTGGAGATACGCAGTATTTT.